These 17 T cell receptor beta chains came from one sample sequenced in a study of cytomegalovirus exposure and HLA in healthy donors. Profiling relied on immunoSEQ multiplex PCR, and the TCRdb table lists in-frame clones only, not all of them. The data show tens of thousands of clones, 94% seen once. Sample: PBMCs. Source of these receptors: a man in his late teens or twenties in good health and CMV-seropositive.

The rearrangement uses TRBV11-1 and TRBJ2-5; TRBD1 matches 11 bases. Germline V lookup: CDR1 SGHAT, CDR2 FQDESV (reference sequence). After removal of 4 bases from V and 2 bases from J, the junction contained 6 bases not matched to a gene. The CDR3 totals 16 residues. The CDR3 spells CASSSGQGAIQETQYF. The CDR3, as DNA: TGTGCCAGCAGCTCAGGACAGGGGGCTATTCAAGAGACCCAGTACTTC. Full variable domain (remainder filled in from reference TRBV11-1 and TRBJ2-5): EAEVAQSPRYKITEKSQAVAFWCDPISGHATLYWYRQILGQGPELLVQFQDESVVDDSQLPKDRFSAERLKGVDSTLKIQPAELGDSAMYLCASSSGQGAIQETQYFGPGTRLLVL.

This chain uses TRBV4-1 with TRBJ2-5; perhaps TRBD1 as D (6 bases). The CDR3 has 14 amino acids. V was cut by 4 bases and J by 5 bases, with 14 bases left in between. Germline-derived CDR1 and CDR2 are MGHRA and YSYEKL. The CDR3 DNA sequence: TGCGCCAGCAGCCGAACAGGGACCAGTGAGACCCAGTACTTC. Translating it yields CASSRTGTSETQYF.

The chain couples TRBV6-4 to TRBJ2-7; the match to TRBD1 covers 9 bases. The CDR3 extends over 15 amino acids. Germline V gene lookup returns CDR1 MRHNA and CDR2 SNTAGT. The V and J ends lost 8 bases and 2 bases, in that order; junction bases with no gene match: 10. The CDR3 region is CASPRGQGITYEQYF. In DNA, the CDR3 is TGTGCCAGCCCTCGCGGACAGGGGATTACCTACGAGCAGTACTTC.

This clone was seen only once. Here the CDR3 reads CASSTGLAGGFSYNEQFF. For the CDR3, the DNA is TGCGCCAGCAGCACCGGACTAGCGGGAGGGTTTTCCTACAATGAGCAGTTCTTC. The chain has TRBV5-1 and TRBJ2-1, with 15 bases identical to TRBD2. The CDR3 length is 18 residues. The germline V gene encodes CDR1 SGHRS and CDR2 YFSETQ. V was clipped by 4 bases and J by 1 base; unmatched bases: 6.

A few counts support this clone. The chain has TRBV2 and TRBJ1-2, with D maybe TRBD1 (6 bases). The germline V gene encodes CDR1 SNHLY and CDR2 FYNNEI. This CDR3 has 15 residues. V was clipped by 3 bases and J by 3 bases, with 14 bases between them. The CDR3 DNA follows: TGTGCCAGCAGTGATATTTGGGAGGGGGACTATGGCTACACCTTC. It encodes CASSDIWEGDYGYTF.

The J gene is TRBJ1-4, the V gene TRBV28; D possibly corresponds to TRBD1 (6 bases). Germline CDR1 is MDHEN and CDR2 is SYDVKM. Trimming removed 6 bases at V and 5 bases at J, with 16 bases between. There are 15 residues in the CDR3. DNA of the CDR3: TGTGCCAGCAGCTGGGTAGGGGGAAAAAATGAAAAACTGTTTTTT. Protein: CASSWVGGKNEKLFF.

V usage is TRBV2 and J usage is TRBJ1-5; TRBD1 agrees at 7 bases. This CDR3 is built from 13 residues. CDR1 and CDR2 from the germline V gene are SNHLY and FYNNEI. The ends lost 5 bases at V and 7 bases at J; junction bases unmatched: 5. This chain's CDR3 is CASSYIQGQPQHF. As DNA, the CDR3 is TGTGCCAGCAGTTATATACAGGGGCAGCCCCAGCATTTT. Full variable domain (outside the CDR3, taken from reference TRBV2 and TRBJ1-5): EPEVTQTPSHQVTQMGQEVILRCVPISNHLYFYWYRQILGQKVEFLVSFYNNEISEKSEIFDDQFSVERPDGSNFTLKIRSTKLEDSAMYFCASSYIQGQPQHFGDGTRLSIL.

The chain couples TRBV18 to TRBJ2-7; 12 bases fit TRBD2. CDR1 is KGHSH and CDR2 is LQKENI in the germline V gene. The CDR3 covers 15 residues. Unmatched junction bases numbered 3, after V lost 4 bases and J lost 2 bases. The CDR3 DNA sequence: TGTGCCAGCTCACAGACTAGCGGGAGTACCTACGAGCAGTACTTC. Protein product: CASSQTSGSTYEQYF.

The V gene is TRBV6-6, the J gene TRBJ2-3; TRBD2 agrees at 7 bases. The V gene's germline CDR1 is MNHNY and CDR2 SVGAGI (reference sequence). The V gene end was trimmed by 6 bases and the J gene end by 3 bases; junction bases not matched to a gene: 9. This CDR3 spans 15 amino acids. The CDR3, as DNA: TGTGCCAGCAGACCTCGGACTAGTGGTACAGATACGCAGTATTTT. This encodes CASRPRTSGTDTQYF.

This chain connects TRBV2 to TRBJ2-5; 7 bases are shared with TRBD1. V lost 4 bases to trimming and J lost 3 bases; unmatched junction nucleotides: 5. The CDR3 has 14 residues. The germline CDR1 and CDR2 sequences are SNHLY and FYNNEI. The CDR3 reads CASSADRRKETQYF. As DNA, the CDR3 is TGTGCCAGCAGTGCGGACAGGAGGAAAGAGACCCAGTACTTC.

The chain uses TRBV4-1 and TRBJ2-3; the D gene is possibly TRBD2 (6 bases). From germline, CDR1 is MGHRA and CDR2 YSYEKL. This CDR3 comprises 16 residues. Trimming stripped 1 base from V and 6 bases from J, with 17 bases between. DNA for the CDR3: TGCGCCAGCAGCCAAGGCGGGCTAGTGACTAGGGATACGCAGTATTTT. Amino acids: CASSQGGLVTRDTQYF.

V usage is TRBV5-1 and J usage is TRBJ2-5; 11 positions match TRBD2. This CDR3 contains 16 residues. V shed 0 bases and J 3 bases; nucleotides not matched to a gene: 4. CDR1 SGHRS and CDR2 YFSETQ come from the germline V gene. The CDR3 region is CASSLVPLAGEETQYF. In DNA form, the CDR3 reads TGCGCCAGCAGCTTGGTCCCACTAGCGGGAGAAGAGACCCAGTACTTC.

The V gene is TRBV5-1, the J gene TRBJ2-2; D uncertain. The CDR3 is 13 amino acids. The germline V gene encodes CDR1 SGHRS and CDR2 YFSETQ. V dropped 0 bases and J dropped 6 bases, with 6 bases sitting between them. The CDR3 DNA reads as TGCGCCAGCAGCTTGGAGCTCTCCGGGGAGCTGTTTTTT. It translates to CASSLELSGELFF.

The rearrangement uses TRBV5-4 and TRBJ2-5; 14 bases map to TRBD2. CDR3 size: 17 residues. V was pared by 3 bases and J by 5 bases, with 9 bases of the junction left unmatched. Germline V gives CDR1 SGHNT, CDR2 YYREEE (reference sequence). The CDR3 sequence is CASSSGTSGSSWETQYF. The CDR3 nucleotides are TGTGCCAGCAGCTCGGGGACTAGCGGGAGTTCGTGGGAGACCCAGTACTTC. The whole variable domain, filled in from reference TRBV5-4 and TRBJ2-5, reads ETGVTQSPTHLIKTRGQQVTLRCSSQSGHNTVSWYQQALGQGPQFIFQYYREEENGRGNFPPRFSGLQFPNYSSELNVNALELDDSALYLCASSSGTSGSSWETQYFGPGTRLLVL.

The genes are TRBV29-1 and TRBJ2-7, with TRBD2 identical over 8 bases. With 5 bases clipped from V and 4 bases from J, the junction kept 7 bases outside the gene matches. The CDR3 runs 13 residues. Per the germline V gene, CDR1 is SQVTM and CDR2 is ANQGSEA. CDR3 nucleotide sequence: TGCAGCGTTCAAGCGGGAGATTTGTACGAGCAGTACTTC. Protein product: CSVQAGDLYEQYF.

This chain links TRBV10-1 with TRBJ1-1, with D perhaps TRBD1 (6 bases). Germline V CDR1 and CDR2: WNHNN, SYGVQD (reference sequence). The CDR3 loop spans 15 amino acids. V was shortened by 5 bases and J by 3 bases, with 16 bases between the two germline ends. DNA of the CDR3: TGCGCCAGCAGTAAACAACAGGGTACGTACACTGAAGCTTTCTTT. Its translation: CASSKQQGTYTEAFF.

The V gene is TRBV11-2, the J gene TRBJ2-2, with D possibly TRBD2 on 6 matching bases. The CDR3 has 14 amino acids. Trimming removed 4 bases at V and 3 bases at J, with 9 bases between. Per the germline V gene, CDR1 is SGHAT and CDR2 is FQNNGV. The DNA of the CDR3 is TGTGCCAGCAGCTCCCAGCGGGACACCGGGGAGCTGTTTTTT. Its translation: CASSSQRDTGELFF.